Below, 22 T cell receptor beta chains from the same sample are listed, as sequenced in a study of blood T cell repertoires in COVID-19. TCRdb's copy holds only in-frame clones and misses some; the assay was immunoSEQ multiplex PCR. In the table there are about 330,000 clones, roughly 86% of which are singletons. The sequenced sample consisted of PBMCs or T cells enriched from blood (not recorded which). These TCRs come from a woman aged 25 to 39 who had recovered from COVID-19.

This chain links TRBV6-5 with TRBJ1-2; D possibly corresponds to TRBD1 (6 bases). This CDR3 comprises 15 residues. Trimming left V 4 bases short and J 4 bases short, with 16 bases between. Germline values: CDR1 MNHEY, CDR2 SVGAGI. In nucleotides, the CDR3 is TGTGCCAGCAGTTTCCAGGGGCGGGTTGGCTATGGCTACACCTTC. This sequence encodes CASSFQGRVGYGYTF.

V usage is TRBV4-2 and J usage is TRBJ2-7; TRBD2 matches 7 bases. In germline, CDR1 is LGHNA, CDR2 YNFKEQ. The length of the CDR3 is 15 residues. V gave up 1 base and J gave up 3 bases; unmatched junction bases: 6. CDR3 residues: CASSQGSGGFYEQYF. The CDR3 coding sequence is TGTGCCAGCAGCCAAGGATCGGGGGGATTCTACGAGCAGTACTTC.

This rearrangement joins TRBV12-3 or TRBV12-4 to TRBJ1-5; D may be TRBD1 (5 bases). Trimming took off 9 bases at V and 6 bases at J, with 15 bases between the two ends. The CDR3 has 13 residues. CDR3 in amino acids: CASTPGWSQPQHF. The CDR3 DNA reads as TGTGCCAGTACACCAGGGTGGTCTCAGCCCCAGCATTTT.

The chain combines TRBV7-9 with TRBJ2-2, with D uncertain. Germline CDR1 and CDR2: SEHNR and FQNEAQ (reference sequence). V was pared by 1 base and J by 5 bases, with 14 bases between. The CDR3 is made up of 16 amino acids. This CDR3 is CASSLEPGWRTGELFF. The CDR3 nucleotides read TGTGCCAGCAGCTTAGAGCCCGGCTGGAGAACCGGGGAGCTGTTTTTT.

The chain combines TRBV10-1 with TRBJ2-3; the D is unclear. Trimming shortened V by 0 bases and J by 8 bases, and 12 bases separated the two germline ends. CDR1 WNHNN and CDR2 SYGVQD come from the germline V gene (reference sequence). This CDR3 is 14 amino acids long. CDR3 coding DNA: TGCGCCAGCAGTGAGTCGGGTAGCCCGGCTACGCAGTATTTT. Its protein is CASSESGSPATQYF.

The chain links TRBV6-2 or TRBV6-3 to TRBJ2-3; 7 bases are a match to TRBD1. The CDR3 runs to 16 residues. Germline lookup yields CDR1 MNHEY and CDR2 SVGEGT. Trimming cost V 6 bases and J 2 bases; bases outside gene matches: 11. CDR3 protein: CASSTIPQGTTDTQYF. The CDR3 DNA reads as TGTGCCAGCAGCACCATCCCACAGGGGACCACAGATACGCAGTATTTT.

The J gene is TRBJ2-2, the V gene TRBV6-5; possibly TRBD2 for D (6 bases). This CDR3 is built from 15 residues. The ends were cut back, 6 bases at V and 5 bases at J, with 16 bases in the middle. Germline V CDR1 and CDR2: MNHEY, SVGAGI. The CDR3 DNA reads TGTGCCAGCAGAGTGGCCGGGGGATATACCGGGGAGCTGTTTTTT. Residues: CASRVAGGYTGELFF.

The sample holds one count of this clone. Other DNA sequences of this sample code for an identical CDR3. The chain is built from TRBV3-1 (or the pseudogene TRBV3-2) and TRBJ1-1, with D possibly TRBD1 on 6 matching bases. The ends were cut back, 3 bases at V and 4 bases at J, with 6 bases in the middle. Germline CDR1 LGHDT, CDR2 YNNKEL (reference sequence). The CDR3 totals 12 residues. Here the CDR3 DNA reads TGTGCCAGCAGCCAGACAGGCACTGAAGCTTTCTTT. The encoded protein is CASSQTGTEAFF.

The rearrangement links TRBV7-9 to TRBJ2-5; D may be TRBD2 (5 bases). Trimming stripped 7 bases from V and 1 base from J, with 13 bases between. This CDR3 is 14 amino acids long. Germline CDR1 reads SEHNR; CDR2 reads FQNEAQ (reference sequence). The CDR3 sequence: CASTPGAGQETQYF. CDR3 nucleotides: TGTGCCAGCACCCCTGGCGCGGGCCAAGAGACCCAGTACTTC.

The chain joins TRBV29-1 to TRBJ1-1; maybe TRBD1 (6 bases). Germline V lookup: CDR1 SQVTM, CDR2 ANQGSEA. Trimming took off 7 bases at V and 1 base at J, with 13 bases between the two ends. The CDR3 covers 13 residues. CDR3 bases: TGCAGCGCCGGGCGACAGGCGAACACTGAAGCTTTCTTT. Translated, it gives CSAGRQANTEAFF. Together with reference TRBV29-1 and TRBJ1-1, the CDR3 gives the full variable domain: SAVISQKPSRDICQRGTSLTIQCQVDSQVTMMFWYRQQPGQSLTLIATANQGSEATYESGFVIDKFPISRPNLTFSTLTVSNMSPEDSSIYLCSAGRQANTEAFFGQGTRLTVV.

This clone was seen only a few times. V usage is TRBV7-2 and J usage is TRBJ2-4, with D possibly being TRBD1 (7 bases). The germline CDR1 and CDR2 sequences are SGHTA and FQGNSA. With 2 bases removed from V and 9 bases from J, the gap between germline ends came to 20 bases. This CDR3 contains 16 residues. The CDR3, as DNA: TGTGCCAGCAGCTTACACAGGGGAGGTTTAGGCGGCATTCAGTACTTC. Translated, it gives CASSLHRGGLGGIQYF.

In DNA form, the CDR3 reads TGTGCCAGCTCACCACCCCCTGGGACAGGGTCCTACGAGCAGTACTTC. Translating it yields CASSPPPGTGSYEQYF. The chain recombines TRBV18 with TRBJ2-7; TRBD1 agrees at 9 bases. The J segment lost 1 base and the V segment lost 0 bases, leaving 4 bases of the junction unmatched. CDR3 length: 16 amino acids. Germline CDR1 and CDR2: KGHSH and LQKENI. Based on the CDR3 plus reference TRBV18 and TRBJ2-7, the full variable domain is NAGVMQNPRHLVRRRGQEARLRCSPMKGHSHVYWYRQLPEEGLKFMVYLQKENIIDESGMPKERFSAEFPKEGPSILRIQQVVRGDSAAYFCASSPPPGTGSYEQYFGPGTRLTVT.

This chain joins TRBV19 and TRBJ1-6; 7 positions match TRBD1. This CDR3 is 14 amino acids long. Germline trimming cut 9 bases from V and 2 bases from J; bases unmatched to any gene: 4. Germline V lookup: CDR1 LNHDA, CDR2 SQIVND (reference sequence). This CDR3 reads CASLQGPYNSPLHF. The CDR3 DNA follows: TGTGCCAGCCTACAGGGGCCCTATAATTCACCCCTCCACTTT. The whole variable domain, filled in from reference TRBV19 and TRBJ1-6, reads DGGITQSPKYLFRKEGQNVTLSCEQNLNHDAMYWYRQDPGQGLRLIYYSQIVNDFQKGDIAEGYSVSREKKESFPLTVTSAQKNPTAFYLCASLQGPYNSPLHFGNGTRLTVT.

This clone was counted many times. The rearrangement links TRBV7-8 to TRBJ1-2; D not certain. Trimming took off 0 bases at V and 4 bases at J, with 12 bases between the two ends. The CDR3 extends over 15 amino acids. Germline-derived CDR1 and CDR2 are SGHVS and FQNEAQ. CDR3 sequence (DNA): TGTGCCAGCAGCTTAGCGCGGAGGTTGGGCTATGGCTACACCTTC. Its translation: CASSLARRLGYGYTF.

The CDR3 sequence is CASTIQGPNEQFF. CDR3 in DNA: TGTGCCAGCACCATACAGGGCCCCAATGAGCAGTTCTTC. The chain carries TRBV2 and TRBJ2-1; TRBD1 might be the D (6 bases). From germline, CDR1 is SNHLY and CDR2 FYNNEI. This CDR3 comprises 13 residues. The V gene lost 7 bases and the J gene lost 6 bases, with 13 bases spanning the gap. The variable domain in full, completed from reference TRBV2 and TRBJ2-1, reads EPEVTQTPSHQVTQMGQEVILRCVPISNHLYFYWYRQILGQKVEFLVSFYNNEISEKSEIFDDQFSVERPDGSNFTLKIRSTKLEDSAMYFCASTIQGPNEQFFGPGTRLTVL.

The CDR3 sequence: CSVEEQGATNEKLFF. The CDR3 DNA reads as TGCAGCGTTGAAGAACAGGGGGCAACTAATGAAAAACTGTTTTTT. The rearrangement uses TRBV29-1 and TRBJ1-4; 8 bases align to TRBD1. The CDR3 runs to 15 residues. Per germline, CDR1 SQVTM and CDR2 ANQGSEA. Losses at the gene ends were 0 bases for V and 0 bases for J; bases not matched to a gene: 0.

The chain couples TRBV5-5 to TRBJ2-7; D might be TRBD2 (6 bases). The V gene's germline CDR1 is SGHKS and CDR2 YYEKEE (reference sequence). The CDR3 spans 15 residues. V shed 4 bases and J shed 2 bases, with 16 bases lying between them. Here the CDR3 DNA reads TGTGCCAGCAGCCCTGGAGCTAGCGCCGCCTACGAGCAGTACTTC. It specifies CASSPGASAAYEQYF.

The rearrangement uses TRBV19 and TRBJ2-7; 7 positions agree with TRBD1. The V and J ends lost 8 bases and 5 bases, in that order; junction bases with no gene match: 15. This CDR3 contains 15 residues. The germline V gene encodes CDR1 LNHDA and CDR2 SQIVND (reference sequence). CDR3 in amino acids: CASAHSHRGRDEQYF. In nucleotides, the CDR3 is TGTGCCAGTGCGCACTCCCACAGGGGTCGAGACGAGCAGTACTTC.

The CDR3 region is CASSSGGPLNTEAFF. For the CDR3, the DNA is TGTGCCAGCAGCTCAGGGGGGCCTTTGAACACTGAAGCTTTCTTT. The chain employs TRBV9 and TRBJ1-1; 7 positions match TRBD1. J gave up 0 bases and V 4 bases, and 6 bases lay outside the gene matches. The CDR3 has 15 residues. Germline CDR1 SGDLS, CDR2 YYNGEE.

J is TRBJ1-5 and V is TRBV9; 8 bases are a match to TRBD1. CDR1 SGDLS and CDR2 YYNGEE come from the germline V gene. The CDR3 extends over 13 amino acids. Unmatched junction bases numbered 3, after V lost 3 bases and J lost 7 bases. The CDR3 region has the DNA TGTGCCAGCAGCGCTGGACAGGGCCAGCCCCAGCATTTT. Translating it yields CASSAGQGQPQHF.

The chain has TRBV21-1 and TRBJ1-6; the tabulated D call, TRBD1, remains unverified against the DNA. TRBV21-1 is described as a pseudogene. The CDR3 runs 17 residues. For the CDR3, the DNA is TGTGCCAGCAGCGCGCCGGGACAGGGGATATATAATTCACCCCTCCACTTT. Amino acids: CASSAPGQGIYNSPLHF.

This clone came up a few times. This chain uses TRBV19 with TRBJ1-1, with D uncertain. Germline lookup yields CDR1 LNHDA and CDR2 SQIVND (reference sequence). The CDR3 runs to 13 residues. V was shortened by 4 bases and J by 8 bases, with 14 bases between the two germline ends. CDR3 nucleotide sequence: TGTGCCAGTAGTACCGTTGAGGCGGCCGAAGCTTTCTTT. Amino acids: CASSTVEAAEAFF.